This T cell receptor beta chain was sequenced for a study of Graves' ophthalmopathy and Graves' hyperthyroidism. This clonotype has at least ten counts. The CDR3 runs to 16 residues. CDR1 and CDR2 (germline): LGHNA, YSLEER. Trimming stripped 0 bases from V and 11 bases from J, with 22 bases between. The study amplified TCR beta CDR3 regions using RNA transcripts. HTBI-primed first-round RT-PCR preceded second-round multiplex PCR. One entry per CDR3 protein results from TCRdb running MiXCR on the multiplex PCR reads. The data hold roughly 300,000 distinct CDR3 sequences, with roughly a sixth observed a single time.

This clonotype was sampled from an adult man with Graves' ophthalmopathy. The sample consisted of peripheral blood. The V call is TRBV4-3, the J call TRBJ1-2, with TRBD1 as a possible D gene (6 bases). Here the CDR3 reads CASSQDLVVMGATYTF. DNA for the CDR3: TGCGCCAGCAGCCAAGATCTCGTGGTAATGGGGGCGACATACACCTTC.